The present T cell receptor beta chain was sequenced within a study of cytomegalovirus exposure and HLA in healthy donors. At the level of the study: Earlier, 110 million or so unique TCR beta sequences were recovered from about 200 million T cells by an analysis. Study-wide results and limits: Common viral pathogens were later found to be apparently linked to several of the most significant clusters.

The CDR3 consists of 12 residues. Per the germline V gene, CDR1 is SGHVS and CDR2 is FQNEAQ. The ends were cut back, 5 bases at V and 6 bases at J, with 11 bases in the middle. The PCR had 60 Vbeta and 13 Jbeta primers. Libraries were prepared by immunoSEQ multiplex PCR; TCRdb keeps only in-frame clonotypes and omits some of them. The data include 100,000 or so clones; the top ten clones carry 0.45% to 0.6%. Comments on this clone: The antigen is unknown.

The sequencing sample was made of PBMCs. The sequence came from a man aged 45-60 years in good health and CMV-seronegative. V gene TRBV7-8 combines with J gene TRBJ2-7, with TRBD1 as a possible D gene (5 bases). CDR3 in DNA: TGTGCCAGCAGCCAGTCAGGGCGCGAGCAGTACTTC. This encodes CASSQSGREQYF.